Listed below are T cell receptor beta chains from one sample, sequenced in a study of blood T cell repertoires in COVID-19. The repertoire was sequenced with immunoSEQ multiplex PCR; TCRdb's copy has only in-frame clones and lacks some. This table holds 100,000 or so clones, roughly 80% found once. The material sequenced was peripheral blood. The receptors originated from a woman aged 80 or over with acute or convalescent COVID-19. Each CDR3 is given with its conserved first and last residue. D genes are given only for firm matches. The size of a clone is reported for some rows only, either as once, few or many, or as a class for expanded clones.

len,v_gene,j_gene,d_gene,abundance,CDR3aa,CDR3nt
15,TRBV11-2,TRBJ1-2,TRBD1,NA,CASTPGTVPNYGYTF,TGTGCCAGCACGCCAGGGACAGTTCCTAACTATGGCTACACCTTC
15,TRBV6-5,TRBJ1-1,NA,NA,CASSRAGGGITEAFF,TGTGCCAGCAGTCGGGCCGGGGGGGGAATCACTGAAGCTTTCTTT
14,TRBV6-1,TRBJ1-2,NA,NA,CASSEYDGVYGYTF,TGTGCCAGCAGTGAATATGACGGAGTCTATGGCTACACCTTC
11,TRBV20-1,TRBJ2-3,NA,NA,CSAAYGDTQYF,TGCAGTGCAGCTTATGGAGATACGCAGTATTTT
14,TRBV19,TRBJ1-4,NA,NA,CATQRQAFDEKLFF,TGTGCCACCCAAAGACAGGCTTTTGATGAAAAACTGTTTTTT
13,TRBV20-1,TRBJ2-1,TRBD1,NA,CSASGDRGNEQFF,TGCAGTGCTAGTGGGGACAGGGGAAATGAGCAGTTCTTC
14,TRBV28,TRBJ1-2,NA,NA,CASSPGARNYGYTF,TGTGCCAGCAGTCCAGGGGCGCGCAACTATGGCTACACCTTC
13,TRBV28,TRBJ2-1,NA,NA,CASTLGGGNEQFF,TGTGCCAGCACCCTGGGAGGGGGAAATGAGCAGTTCTTC
14,TRBV6-5,TRBJ2-3,TRBD1,few,CASSRTGETDTQYF,TGTGCCAGCAGCCGAACAGGGGAGACAGATACGCAGTATTTT
13,TRBV10-2,TRBJ2-6,NA,NA,CASSSSGANVLTF,TGCGCCAGCAGCAGCTCTGGGGCCAACGTCCTGACTTTC
15,TRBV10-1,TRBJ2-1,NA,NA,CASSDPAGSYNEQFF,TGCGCCAGCAGTGACCCTGCGGGGTCCTACAATGAGCAGTTCTTC
14,TRBV5-1,TRBJ1-1,NA,NA,CASSLEGGRAEAFF,TGCGCCAGCAGCTTGGAGGGAGGGCGCGCTGAAGCTTTCTTT
16,TRBV27,TRBJ2-6,TRBD1,NA,CASRDRLSSGANVLTF,TGTGCCAGCCGGGACAGGCTCAGCTCTGGGGCCAACGTCCTGACTTTC
15,TRBV19,TRBJ1-1,NA,NA,CASSVFGGASTEAFF,TGTGCCAGTAGTGTGTTCGGGGGGGCGAGCACTGAAGCTTTCTTT
16,TRBV5-1,TRBJ2-2,TRBD1,few,CASSLAGTDARGELFF,TGCGCCAGCAGCTTGGCCGGGACAGACGCGAGAGGGGAGCTGTTTTTT